The 17 T cell receptor beta chains reported below all come from one sample, sequenced in a study of shared T cell receptors in the human thymus. Libraries were prepared by immunoSEQ multiplex PCR; TCRdb keeps only in-frame clonotypes and omits some of them. The table records 630,000 or so clones, roughly 86% of them present only once. This same sample was also taken into another study, of human thymus T cells.

The sample consisted of thymocytes. These TCRs come from a boy under two years old with a congenital heart defect.

The J gene is TRBJ1-1, the V gene TRBV29-1; D unresolved. V was pared by 2 bases and J by 3 bases, with 7 bases between. This CDR3 has 12 amino acids. The germline gives CDR1 SQVTM, CDR2 ANQGSEA. In nucleotides, the CDR3 is TGCAGCGTTGAAAAGAGGGACACTGAAGCTTTCTTT. Protein sequence: CSVEKRDTEAFF.

The rearrangement uses TRBV30 and TRBJ2-7; possibly TRBD1 for D (6 bases). Trimming took off 0 bases at V and 6 bases at J, with 15 bases between the two ends. Looked up from germline, CDR1 is GTSNPN and CDR2 is SVGIG (reference sequence). CDR3 length: 14 residues. CDR3 loop: CAWSVGQGLIEQYF. CDR3 DNA sequence: TGTGCCTGGAGTGTGGGGCAGGGGTTGATCGAGCAGTACTTC.

The chain carries TRBV4-2 and TRBJ1-2; D is uncertain. CDR3 length: 18 amino acids. Trimming took off 1 base at V and 3 bases at J, with 21 bases between the two ends. The V gene's germline CDR1 is LGHNA and CDR2 YNFKEQ. This CDR3 is CASSQVRIRPPRDYGYTF. The CDR3 DNA reads TGTGCCAGCAGCCAAGTTAGAATCCGACCGCCGAGGGACTATGGCTACACCTTC.

The chain links TRBV7-2 to TRBJ2-7, with 13 nucleotides matching TRBD2. This CDR3 spans 13 amino acids. Germline V CDR1 and CDR2: SGHTA, FQGNSA. V trimming: 6 bases; J trimming: 9 bases; junction bases outside the gene matches: 5. CDR3 in amino acids: CASRSGLAGVQYF. The CDR3 DNA reads as TGTGCCAGCAGATCTGGACTAGCGGGGGTGCAGTACTTC.

The chain joins TRBV4-1 to TRBJ2-1; D may be TRBD1 (7 bases). V was clipped by 1 base and J by 4 bases, with 11 bases between them. From germline, CDR1 is MGHRA and CDR2 YSYEKL. There are 15 residues in the CDR3. The DNA of the CDR3 is TGCGCCAGCAGCCAAGCAGGGGGGTTATACAATGAGCAGTTCTTC. Its protein product is CASSQAGGLYNEQFF.

The chain is built from TRBV6-6 and TRBJ2-7; no clear D gene. V dropped 7 bases and J dropped 6 bases, with 13 bases sitting between them. Germline V CDR1 and CDR2: MNHNY, SVGAGI (reference sequence). The CDR3 spans 12 residues. Here the CDR3 reads CASKRIGAEQYF. CDR3 DNA: TGTGCCAGCAAGCGAATAGGTGCCGAGCAGTACTTC.

The genes are TRBV10-1 and TRBJ2-7, with 7 bases that match TRBD2. The CDR3 consists of 13 residues. Trimming cost V 6 bases and J 5 bases; bases outside gene matches: 7. CDR1 and CDR2 (germline): WNHNN, SYGVQD (reference sequence). CDR3 in amino acids: CASSGGRRHEQYF. Written as DNA, the CDR3 is TGCGCCAGCAGCGGCGGGAGAAGGCACGAGCAGTACTTC.

The chain couples TRBV7-9 to TRBJ1-6; no definite D call. The germline V gene encodes CDR1 SEHNR and CDR2 FQNEAQ (reference sequence). The CDR3 covers 15 residues. Trimming shortened V by 3 bases and J by 5 bases, and 11 bases separated the two germline ends. The CDR3 DNA sequence: TGTGCCAGCAGCTTTAACGGTTTGAATAATTCACCCCTCCACTTT. Its translation: CASSFNGLNNSPLHF.

The chain carries TRBV18 and TRBJ1-1; D is possibly TRBD1 (6 bases). V was shortened by 1 base and J by 7 bases, with 19 bases between the two germline ends. The length of the CDR3 is 16 residues. Germline loops: CDR1 KGHSH, CDR2 LQKENI. Here the CDR3 reads CASSPLSRGAKGEAFF. CDR3 DNA sequence: TGTGCCAGCTCACCACTTTCCCGGGGGGCGAAAGGTGAAGCTTTCTTT.

The chain employs TRBV7-2 and TRBJ1-5; no reliable D call. The ends were cut back, 1 base at V and 0 bases at J, with 16 bases in the middle. Germline CDR1 and CDR2: SGHTA and FQGNSA. This CDR3 has 18 residues. The DNA for the CDR3 is TGTGCCAGCAGCTTAGTAGAAGGATCGGGTGATAGCAATCAGCCCCAGCATTTT. It specifies CASSLVEGSGDSNQPQHF.

The chain links TRBV4-3 to TRBJ2-3, with D possibly matching TRBD2 (5 bases). The CDR3 is 15 residues long. Germline lookup yields CDR1 LGHNA and CDR2 YSLEER. V was trimmed by 7 bases and J by 0 bases, leaving 14 bases between them. The CDR3 nucleotides are TGCGCCAGCACCCGTGACGGGGATAGCACAGATACGCAGTATTTT. This codes for CASTRDGDSTDTQYF.

The count of this clone is one. J is TRBJ2-6 and V is TRBV7-9; possibly TRBD1 for D (5 bases). Germline assignment: CDR1 SEHNR and CDR2 FQNEAQ (reference sequence). The CDR3 spans 15 residues. V dropped 7 bases and J dropped 0 bases, with 10 bases sitting between them. DNA of the CDR3: TGTGCCAGCATCAGGGTGGGCTCTGGGGCCAACGTCCTGACTTTC. Its translation is CASIRVGSGANVLTF. Full variable domain (outside the CDR3, taken from reference TRBV7-9 and TRBJ2-6): DTGVSQNPRHKITKRGQNVTFRCDPISEHNRLYWYRQTLGQGPEFLTYFQNEAQLEKSRLLSDRFSAERPKGSFSTLEIQRTEQGDSAMYLCASIRVGSGANVLTFGAGSRLTVL.

The chain recombines TRBV18 with TRBJ1-5; D gene uncertain. The CDR3 consists of 17 residues. The V end lost 2 bases, the J end lost 3 bases, and 17 bases lay between the germline ends. Germline V gene sequence: CDR1 KGHSH, CDR2 LQKENI. The CDR3 DNA sequence: TGTGCCAGCTCACCAGCGAAGGCCCGAGAGGACAATCAGCCCCAGCATTTT. This translates into CASSPAKAREDNQPQHF. The whole variable domain, remainder taken from reference TRBV18 and TRBJ1-5, is NAGVMQNPRHLVRRRGQEARLRCSPMKGHSHVYWYRQLPEEGLKFMVYLQKENIIDESGMPKERFSAEFPKEGPSILRIQQVVRGDSAAYFCASSPAKAREDNQPQHFGDGTRLSIL.

The rearrangement uses TRBV25-1 and TRBJ1-4; D not resolved. The V end was cut by 6 bases, the J end by 0 bases, with 8 bases between. Germline lookup yields CDR1 MGHDK and CDR2 SYGVNS. This CDR3 comprises 14 residues. The CDR3 spells CASRPESTNEKLFF. The CDR3 coding sequence is TGTGCCAGCAGGCCGGAGTCAACTAATGAAAAACTGTTTTTT.

The V and J genes are TRBV4-3 and TRBJ2-4, with TRBD2 identical over 11 bases. The V gene's germline CDR1 is LGHNA and CDR2 YSLEER. V trimming: 0 bases; J trimming: 8 bases; junction bases outside the gene matches: 9. The CDR3 runs to 17 residues. Here the CDR3 DNA reads TGCGCCAGCAGCCAAGATCTGGGGCTAGCGGGAGGATACATTCAGTACTTC. It specifies CASSQDLGLAGGYIQYF.

V gene TRBV12-5 combines with J gene TRBJ2-5; TRBD2 aligns across 14 bases. Germline CDR1 reads LGHNT; CDR2 reads FRNRAP. With 5 bases clipped from V and 4 bases from J, the junction kept 12 bases outside the gene matches. The CDR3 is made up of 18 amino acids. The CDR3 DNA is TGTGCTAGTGGTAGGACTAGCGGGGGGCCCAAGGCTGTAGAGACCCAGTACTTC. This codes for CASGRTSGGPKAVETQYF.

The sample holds one count of this clone. V is TRBV18 and J is TRBJ2-5, with 14 bases fitting TRBD2. J gave up 5 bases and V 3 bases, and 5 bases lay outside the gene matches. Germline CDR1 reads KGHSH; CDR2 reads LQKENI. CDR3 length: 16 residues. CDR3 sequence reads: CASSPGGLAGVETQYF. Written as DNA, the CDR3 is TGTGCCAGCTCACCGGGGGGACTAGCGGGAGTGGAGACCCAGTACTTC.